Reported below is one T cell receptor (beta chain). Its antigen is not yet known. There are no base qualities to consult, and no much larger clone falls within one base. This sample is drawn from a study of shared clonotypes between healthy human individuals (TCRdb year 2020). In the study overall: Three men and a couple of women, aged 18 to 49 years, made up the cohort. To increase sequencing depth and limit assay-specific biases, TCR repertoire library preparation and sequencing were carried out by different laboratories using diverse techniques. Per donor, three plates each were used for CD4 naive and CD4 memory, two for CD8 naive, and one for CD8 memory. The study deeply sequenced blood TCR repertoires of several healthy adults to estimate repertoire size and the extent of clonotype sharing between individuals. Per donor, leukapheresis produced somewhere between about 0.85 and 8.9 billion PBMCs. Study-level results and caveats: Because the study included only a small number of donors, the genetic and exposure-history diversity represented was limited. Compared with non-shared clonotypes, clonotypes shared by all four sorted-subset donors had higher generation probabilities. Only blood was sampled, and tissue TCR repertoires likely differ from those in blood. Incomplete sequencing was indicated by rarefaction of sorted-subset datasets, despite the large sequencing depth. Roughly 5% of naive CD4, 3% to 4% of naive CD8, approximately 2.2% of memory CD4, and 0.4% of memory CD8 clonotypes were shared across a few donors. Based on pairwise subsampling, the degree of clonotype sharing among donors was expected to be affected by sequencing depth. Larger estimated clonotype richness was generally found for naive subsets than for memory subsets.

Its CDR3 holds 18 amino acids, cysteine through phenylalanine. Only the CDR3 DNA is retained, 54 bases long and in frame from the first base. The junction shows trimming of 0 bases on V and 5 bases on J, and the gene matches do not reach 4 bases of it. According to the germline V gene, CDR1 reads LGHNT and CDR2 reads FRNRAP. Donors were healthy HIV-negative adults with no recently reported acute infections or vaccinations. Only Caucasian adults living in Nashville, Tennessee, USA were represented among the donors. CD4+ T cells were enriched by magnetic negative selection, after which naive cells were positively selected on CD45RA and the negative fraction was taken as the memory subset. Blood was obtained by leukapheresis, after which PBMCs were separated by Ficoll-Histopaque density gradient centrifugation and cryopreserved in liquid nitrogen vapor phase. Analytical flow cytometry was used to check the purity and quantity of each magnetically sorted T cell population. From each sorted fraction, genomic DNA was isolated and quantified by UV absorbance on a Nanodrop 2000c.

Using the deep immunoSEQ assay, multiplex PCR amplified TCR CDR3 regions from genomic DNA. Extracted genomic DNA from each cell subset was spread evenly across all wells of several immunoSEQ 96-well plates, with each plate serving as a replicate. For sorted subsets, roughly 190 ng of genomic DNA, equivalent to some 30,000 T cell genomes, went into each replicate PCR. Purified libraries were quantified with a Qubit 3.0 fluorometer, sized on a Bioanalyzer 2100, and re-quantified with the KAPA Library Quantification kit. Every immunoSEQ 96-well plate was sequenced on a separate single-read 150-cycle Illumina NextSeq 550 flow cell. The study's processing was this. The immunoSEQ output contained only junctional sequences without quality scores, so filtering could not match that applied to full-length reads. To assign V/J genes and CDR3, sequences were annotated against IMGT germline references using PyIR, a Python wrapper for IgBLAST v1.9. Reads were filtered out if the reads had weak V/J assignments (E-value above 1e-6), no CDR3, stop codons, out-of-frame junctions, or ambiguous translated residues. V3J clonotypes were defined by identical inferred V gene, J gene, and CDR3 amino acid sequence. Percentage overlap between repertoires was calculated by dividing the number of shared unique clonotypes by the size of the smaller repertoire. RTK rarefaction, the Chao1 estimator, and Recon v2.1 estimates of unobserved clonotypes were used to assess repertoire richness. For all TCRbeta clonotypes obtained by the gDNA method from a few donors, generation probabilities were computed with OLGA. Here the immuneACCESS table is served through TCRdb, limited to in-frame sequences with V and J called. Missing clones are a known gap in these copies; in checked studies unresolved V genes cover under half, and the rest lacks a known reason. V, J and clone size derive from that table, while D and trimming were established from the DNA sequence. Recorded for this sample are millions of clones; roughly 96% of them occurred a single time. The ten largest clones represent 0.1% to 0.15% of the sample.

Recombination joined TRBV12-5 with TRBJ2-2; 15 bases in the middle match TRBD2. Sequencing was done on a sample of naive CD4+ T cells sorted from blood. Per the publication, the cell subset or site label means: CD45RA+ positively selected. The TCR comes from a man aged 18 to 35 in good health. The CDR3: CASGLVGLAGGWTGELFF. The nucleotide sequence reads TGTGCTAGTGGTTTGGTAGGACTAGCGGGAGGGTGGACCGGGGAGCTGTTTTTT. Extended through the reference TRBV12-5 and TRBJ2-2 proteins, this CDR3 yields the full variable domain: DARVTQTPRHKVTEMGQEVTMRCQPILGHNTVFWYRQTMMQGLELLAYFRNRAPLDDSGMPKDRFSAEMPDATLATLKIQPSEPRDSAVYFCASGLVGLAGGWTGELFFGEGSRLTVL.